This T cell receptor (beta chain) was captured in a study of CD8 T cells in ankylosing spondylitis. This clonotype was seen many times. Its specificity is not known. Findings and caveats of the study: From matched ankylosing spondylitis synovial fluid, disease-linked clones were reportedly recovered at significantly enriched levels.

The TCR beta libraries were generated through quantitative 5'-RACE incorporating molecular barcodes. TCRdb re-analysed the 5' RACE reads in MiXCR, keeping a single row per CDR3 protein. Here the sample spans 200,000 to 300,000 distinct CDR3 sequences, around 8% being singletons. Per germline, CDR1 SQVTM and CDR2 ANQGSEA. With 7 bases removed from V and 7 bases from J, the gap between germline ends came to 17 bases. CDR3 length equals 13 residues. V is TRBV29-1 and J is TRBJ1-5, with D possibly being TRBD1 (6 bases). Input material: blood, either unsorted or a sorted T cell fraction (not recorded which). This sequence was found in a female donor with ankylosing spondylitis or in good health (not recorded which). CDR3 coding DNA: TGCAGCGCCACGGCGGGGGCCGGGCAGCCCCAGCATTTT. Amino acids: CSATAGAGQPQHF.